A selection of T cell receptor beta chains follows, all from one sample in a study of T-cell memory formation after mild COVID-19. TCRdb reanalysed the 5' RACE reads using MiXCR and keeps one entry per CDR3 protein. The profile shows nearly 110,000 distinct CDR3 sequences, 9.5% to 15% of them singletons. The sample was PBMCs or a T cell subset sorted from them (not recorded which). The receptors originated from an adult woman who had mild COVID-19 (a few samples of this study predate the infection). Cell type and time point are not known. Each CDR3 is given without its conserved first and last residue.

length: 13
V: TRBV10-3
J: TRBJ1-2
CDR3: AISESSGASYGYT

length: 15
V: TRBV20-1
J: TRBJ2-5
CDR3: SARDLSSGGAQETQY

length: 10
V: TRBV4-1
J: TRBJ2-5
CDR3: ASSHGGIAQY

length: 11
V: TRBV20-1
J: TRBJ2-7
CDR3: SAFRDRGGEQY

length: 13
V: TRBV29-1
J: TRBJ2-7
CDR3: SVETRLGATYEQY

length: 10
V: TRBV10-3
J: TRBJ2-7
CDR3: ATREEAYEQY

length: 17
V: TRBV25-1
J: TRBJ2-5
CDR3: ASSPKPGLAGGVGETQY

length: 15
V: TRBV12-3/TRBV12-4
J: TRBJ2-3
CDR3: ASSFPSGRTGTDTQY

length: 13
V: TRBV4-3
J: TRBJ2-7
CDR3: ASSQGRDRGHEQY

length: 12
V: TRBV12-3/TRBV12-4
J: TRBJ2-1
CDR3: ASSSRPLVDEQF

length: 14
V: TRBV5-1
J: TRBJ2-1
CDR3: ASSLGVGSFYNEQF

length: 13
V: TRBV4-2
J: TRBJ2-2
CDR3: ASSQVLTNTGELF

length: 12
V: TRBV20-1
J: TRBJ2-4
CDR3: SARERTGRNIQY

length: 16
V: TRBV24-1
J: TRBJ2-5
CDR3: ATSDVGGSSGFQETQY

length: 13
V: TRBV4-3
J: TRBJ2-3
CDR3: ASSQAGGPTDTQY

length: 11
V: TRBV30
J: TRBJ2-7
CDR3: AWSVGQGYEQY

length: 15
V: TRBV9
J: TRBJ2-1
CDR3: ASSVGRGTGGLNEQF

length: 10
V: TRBV29-1
J: TRBJ2-1
CDR3: SVEDGGDEQF

length: 12
V: TRBV5-5
J: TRBJ2-1
CDR3: ASIQTWAYNEQF

length: 12
V: TRBV7-9
J: TRBJ1-2
CDR3: ASSSQGQGDGYT

length: 9
V: TRBV29-1
J: TRBJ1-1
CDR3: SVEGDTEAF

length: 14
V: TRBV5-1
J: TRBJ2-1
CDR3: ASSARTSGTDNEQF

length: 11
V: TRBV20-1
J: TRBJ2-1
CDR3: SARPPQYNEQF

length: 12
V: TRBV15
J: TRBJ2-7
CDR3: ATREEPLSYEQY

length: 10
V: TRBV12-3/TRBV12-4
J: TRBJ2-5
CDR3: ASTDGQETQY

length: 10
V: TRBV7-8
J: TRBJ1-2
CDR3: ASSLGDSGNT

length: 13
V: TRBV9
J: TRBJ2-1
CDR3: ASSVWGAGSNEQF

length: 13
V: TRBV24-1
J: TRBJ2-3
CDR3: ATSDPPGGEDTQY

length: 13
V: TRBV27
J: TRBJ2-7
CDR3: ASSSPGTGPYEQY

length: 13
V: TRBV6-7
J: TRBJ2-7
CDR3: ASRVRDSLYYVQY

length: 12
V: TRBV19
J: TRBJ2-1
CDR3: ASSYGSPVNEQF

length: 12
V: TRBV7-6
J: TRBJ2-7
CDR3: ASSSGTGSGEQY

length: 14
V: TRBV5-5
J: TRBJ2-1
CDR3: ASSLTQGALYNEQF